Listed here is a single T cell receptor beta chain. Its antigen target is currently unknown. No much larger clone is present one base from it, and per-base qualities are unavailable. This record comes from a study of blood T cell repertoires in COVID-19 (dated by TCRdb to about 2020). Regarding the complete study: Samples covering the acute and convalescent phases of COVID-19 were provided by collaborators in the United States, Italy and Spain. Where available, HLA class I and class II types were taken from metadata supplied by the sample provider and were not determined by assay-based typing. The prospective study material was composed of cDNA or gDNA derived from T cells, B-cell-depleted T cells, or PBMCs. Deeply sampled blood TCRbeta repertoires from subjects exposed to, actively infected with, or recovered from COVID-19 were included in the dataset. The repertoires were made available in a free public database intended to serve as a resource for research on the immune response to SARS-CoV-2. Sample metadata almost always included a de-identified subject ID, COVID-19 status, age in years and sex. Samples were obtained from the ongoing ImmuneRACE study (first 160 participants) and from over 1,000 subjects provided by 6 global collaborators. On the study overall, not on this receptor specifically: The amount of clinical and demographic metadata varied by source and participant and was provided uncurated.

A distance of 16 bases separates the germline ends of V and J, which lose 3 bases and 0 bases respectively. Via the germline V gene, CDR1 is SGHRS and CDR2 YFSETQ. The CDR3, from cysteine to phenylalanine, totals 18 residues. CDR3 DNA only is kept here, 54 bases in frame from base 1. The collaborating institutions used their own protocols to collect whole blood in K2EDTA tubes. For TCRbeta analysis, collaborator samples were shipped as frozen whole blood, as isolated PBMCs, or as DNA extracted from either sample type. TCRbeta CDR3 regions were amplified from genomic DNA using the immunoSEQ Assay, a bias-controlled multiplex PCR. The authors' pipeline ran thus. The number of nucleated cells in each sample was estimated by amplification of reference gene primers within the assay. Sequence reads were collapsed and filtered to measure the absolute abundance of every unique TCRbeta CDR3 rearrangement. Productive Simpson clonality was computed per sample as the square root of Simpson's diversity index over productive rearrangements. As stored in TCRdb, this immuneACCESS dataset retains in-frame rearrangements with V and J assigned. A fraction of the clones does not appear; measured against another copy, unresolved V genes explain less than half of the discrepancy, and the remainder lacks a known reason. V, J and clone size are taken as reported in that table, and D and trimming were inferred from the DNA itself. The sample yields over 30,000 clones; around 77% were counted once. The ten largest clones add up to 38% of the sample.

The chain links TRBV5-1 with TRBJ2-6; tentative D gene TRBD2, with 5 bases matching. This receptor was obtained from a man older than 75 with active or convalescent COVID-19. The sample taken for sequencing was peripheral blood. The CDR3 protein: CASSSISGEISGANVLTF. The DNA sequence is given as TGCGCCAGCAGCTCAATATCCGGGGAAATCTCTGGGGCCAACGTCCTGACTTTC.